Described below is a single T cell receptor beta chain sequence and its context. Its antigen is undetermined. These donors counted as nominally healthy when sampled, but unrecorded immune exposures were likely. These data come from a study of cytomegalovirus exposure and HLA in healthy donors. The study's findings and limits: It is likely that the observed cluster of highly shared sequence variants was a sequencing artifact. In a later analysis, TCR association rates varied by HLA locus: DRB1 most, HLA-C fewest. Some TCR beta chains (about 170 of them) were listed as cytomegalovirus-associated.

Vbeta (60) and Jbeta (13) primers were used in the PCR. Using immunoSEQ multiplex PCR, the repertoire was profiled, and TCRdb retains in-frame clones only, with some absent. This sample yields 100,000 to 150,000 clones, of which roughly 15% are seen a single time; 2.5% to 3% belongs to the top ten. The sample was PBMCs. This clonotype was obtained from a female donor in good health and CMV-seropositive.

The CDR3: CASSLAGWETQYF. The CDR3 coding sequence is TGCGCCAGCAGCTTGGCGGGGTGGGAGACCCAGTACTTC. This rearrangement joins TRBV5-1 to TRBJ2-5, with D maybe TRBD2 (5 bases). There are 13 residues in the CDR3. Trimming left V 0 bases short and J 5 bases short, with 8 bases between. CDR1 is SGHRS, CDR2 YFSETQ, per germline. The whole variable domain, remainder taken from reference TRBV5-1 and TRBJ2-5, is KAGVTQTPRYLIKTRGQQVTLSCSPISGHRSVSWYQQTPGQGLQFLFEYFSETQRNKGNFPGRFSGRQFSNSRSEMNVSTLELGDSALYLCASSLAGWETQYFGPGTRLLVL.